The 14 T cell receptor beta chains below come from one sample, sequenced in a study of T cells after yellow fever vaccination. Each CDR3 protein gets one entry after TCRdb re-called the 5' RACE reads with MiXCR. The data show about 130,000 distinct CDR3 sequences, 7.4% seen once. Sample: CD4+ T cells sorted from PBMCs, taken 9 to 11 days after the first yellow fever vaccination. The source of these receptors is a man between 18 and 29 years old who received the YFV17D yellow fever vaccine.

This clonotype was recorded at least ten times. The chain carries TRBV15 and TRBJ2-3; D might be TRBD1 or TRBD2, each matching 6 bases. V dropped 1 base and J dropped 3 bases, with 17 bases sitting between them. The CDR3 length is 17 residues. Germline V gene sequence: CDR1 LNHNV, CDR2 YYDKDF (reference sequence). DNA for the CDR3: TGTGCCACCAGCAGAGCCCTTATAGGGGGGAGGACAGATACGCAGTATTTT. Protein product: CATSRALIGGRTDTQYF.

This clonotype has just a few counts. V usage is TRBV11-2 and J usage is TRBJ1-1; 7 bases fit TRBD1. The junction had 6 bases not matched to a gene; V was cut back by 4 bases and J by 4 bases. Germline values: CDR1 SGHAT, CDR2 FQNNGV. The CDR3 loop spans 14 amino acids. CDR3 residues: CASSSRGGVTEAFF. The CDR3 region has the DNA TGTGCCAGCAGCTCCCGAGGGGGCGTCACTGAAGCTTTCTTT. The whole variable domain, remainder taken from reference TRBV11-2 and TRBJ1-1, is EAGVAQSPRYKIIEKRQSVAFWCNPISGHATLYWYQQILGQGPKLLIQFQNNGVVDDSQLPKDRFSAERLKGVDSTLKIQPAKLEDSAVYLCASSSRGGVTEAFFGQGTRLTVV.

This clonotype was picked up many times. This chain joins TRBV5-1 and TRBJ1-4; D perhaps matches TRBD1 (5 bases). This CDR3 has 15 residues. Trimming took off 3 bases at V and 1 base at J, with 10 bases between the two ends. CDR1 and CDR2 from the germline V gene are SGHRS and YFSETQ. This CDR3 reads CASSSSGGTNEKLFF. For the CDR3, the DNA is TGCGCCAGCAGCTCCAGTGGGGGAACTAATGAAAAACTGTTTTTT.

This clonotype was counted many times. J is TRBJ2-7 and V is TRBV27; a weak D match, TRBD1 (5 bases). Germline V gene data show CDR1 as MNHEY and CDR2 as SMNVEV (reference sequence). V was cut by 3 bases and J by 3 bases, with 15 bases left in between. This CDR3 region has 15 residues. As DNA, the CDR3 is TGTGCCAGCAGTTTGGAGTCATTGGACATCTACGAGCAGTACGTC. Protein: CASSLESLDIYEQYV.

The sample holds many counts of this clonotype. The CDR3 sequence is CASSVGYRSTDTQYF. CDR3 sequence (DNA): TGTGCCAGCAGCGTAGGTTATAGAAGCACAGATACGCAGTATTTT. This chain joins TRBV9 and TRBJ2-3; D is undetermined. Germline V gene data show CDR1 as SGDLS and CDR2 as YYNGEE. Between the trimmed V and J ends, which lost 0 bases and 0 bases, there was a span of 8 bases. This CDR3 is 15 amino acids long.

This clonotype was observed many times. This rearrangement joins TRBV7-2 to TRBJ2-7, with D maybe TRBD1 (6 bases). The CDR3 extends over 14 amino acids. Germline CDR1 SGHTA, CDR2 FQGNSA. V dropped 1 base and J dropped 5 bases, with 12 bases sitting between them. CDR3 protein: CASSLDRVHDEQYF. The DNA of the CDR3 is TGTGCCAGCAGCTTAGACAGGGTACACGACGAGCAGTACTTC.

This clonotype has ten or more counts. The rearrangement joins TRBV28 to TRBJ1-2; TRBD1 agrees at 11 bases. The CDR3 sequence is 14 residues long. Unmatched junction bases numbered 0, after V lost 2 bases and J lost 4 bases. Per germline, CDR1 MDHEN and CDR2 SYDVKM. The CDR3: CASSLGQGAYGYTF. The CDR3 coding sequence is TGTGCCAGCAGTTTAGGACAGGGGGCCTATGGCTACACCTTC.

The rearrangement joins TRBV5-1 to TRBJ1-5, with 10 bases matching TRBD1. V lost 2 bases and J lost 5; bases outside the gene matches: 4. The CDR3 is made up of 15 amino acids. Germline-derived CDR1 and CDR2 are SGHRS and YFSETQ. CDR3 in amino acids: CASSFGTGEHQPQHF. CDR3 in DNA: TGCGCCAGCAGCTTCGGGACAGGGGAGCATCAGCCCCAGCATTTT.

This clonotype was picked up one time. The V call is TRBV21-1, the J call TRBJ2-3; TRBD1 is taken as the D call from the table, unchecked against the DNA. TRBV21-1 is a known pseudogene. The CDR3 is 15 amino acids. The CDR3 DNA reads TGTGCCAGCGGAGGAGGGGACAGGGGCACAGATACGCAGTATTTT. This encodes CASGGGDRGTDTQYF.

The table lists this clonotype with many counts. The chain joins TRBV4-3 to TRBJ2-2, with unresolved D. The CDR3 length is 12 residues. The germline CDR1 and CDR2 sequences are LGHNA and YSLEER. Deletions cut 4 bases from V and 7 bases from J, with 7 bases between. CDR3 in amino acids: CASSLLSGELFF. The CDR3 DNA follows: TGCGCCAGCAGCCTCCTGAGCGGGGAGCTGTTTTTT.

This clonotype has ten or more counts. This chain links TRBV7-2 with TRBJ1-2; the D gene is possibly TRBD1 (6 bases). This CDR3 is built from 12 residues. From germline, CDR1 is SGHTA and CDR2 FQGNSA. The V end lost 2 bases, the J end lost 12 bases, and 13 bases lay between the germline ends. CDR3 sequence: CASSLMMAGDTF. In DNA, the CDR3 is TGTGCCAGCAGCTTAATGATGGCAGGGGACACCTTC.

Many counts were recorded for this clonotype. The chain has TRBV3-1 and TRBJ2-5; the D gene is possibly TRBD2 (6 bases). Trimming removed 6 bases at V and 4 bases at J, with 12 bases between. This CDR3 region has 13 residues. Looked up from germline, CDR1 is LGHDT and CDR2 is YNNKEL (reference sequence). This CDR3 is CASSATSRETQYF. The CDR3 DNA sequence: TGTGCCAGCAGTGCGACTAGTCGAGAGACCCAGTACTTC.

With respect to this clonotype: It may be a read error: a sequence one base away is much more abundant. V is TRBV7-3 and J is TRBJ2-1, with TRBD2 matching 10 bases. CDR3 length: 16 residues. In germline, CDR1 is SGHTA, CDR2 FQGTGA. CDR3 nucleotides: TGTGTCAGCAGCCCCCACAGCGGGGGGGCCCACAATGAGCAGTTCTTC. It is translated as CVSSPHSGGAHNEQFF.

This clonotype was observed at least ten times. The rearrangement links TRBV7-2 to TRBJ2-3, with a weak D call TRBD1 (5 bases). CDR1 SGHTA and CDR2 FQGNSA come from the germline V gene. The ends were cut back, 2 bases at V and 6 bases at J, with 9 bases in the middle. This CDR3 is 13 amino acids long. CDR3 protein: CASSLRGGDTQYF. The CDR3 region has the DNA TGTGCCAGCAGCTTAAGGGGTGGCGATACGCAGTATTTT. Full variable domain (rest looked up from reference TRBV7-2 and TRBJ2-3): GAGVSQSPSNKVTEKGKDVELRCDPISGHTALYWYRQSLGQGLEFLIYFQGNSAPDKSGLPSDRFSAERTGGSVSTLTIQRTQQEDSAVYLCASSLRGGDTQYFGPGTRLTVL.